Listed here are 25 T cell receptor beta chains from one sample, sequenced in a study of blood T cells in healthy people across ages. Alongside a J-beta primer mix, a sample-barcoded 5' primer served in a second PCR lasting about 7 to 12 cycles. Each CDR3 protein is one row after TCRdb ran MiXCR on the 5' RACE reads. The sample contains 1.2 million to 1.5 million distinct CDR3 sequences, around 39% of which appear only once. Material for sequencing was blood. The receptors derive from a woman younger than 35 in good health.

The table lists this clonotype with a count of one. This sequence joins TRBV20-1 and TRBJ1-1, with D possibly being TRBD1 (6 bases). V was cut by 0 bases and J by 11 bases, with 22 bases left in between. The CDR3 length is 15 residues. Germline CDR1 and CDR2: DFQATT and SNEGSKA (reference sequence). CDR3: CSARDRPAGVLRAFF. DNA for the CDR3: TGCAGTGCTAGAGATCGCCCGGCAGGGGTATTAAGGGCTTTCTTT.

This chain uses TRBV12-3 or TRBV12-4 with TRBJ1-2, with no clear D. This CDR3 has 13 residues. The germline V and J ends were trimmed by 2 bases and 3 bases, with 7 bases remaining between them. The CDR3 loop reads CASSLKADYGYTF. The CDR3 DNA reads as TGTGCCAGCAGTTTAAAAGCTGACTATGGCTACACCTTC.

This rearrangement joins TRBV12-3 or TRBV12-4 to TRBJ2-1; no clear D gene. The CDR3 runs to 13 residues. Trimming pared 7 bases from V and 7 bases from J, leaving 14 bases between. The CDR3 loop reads CASNPPVGNEQFF. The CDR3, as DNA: TGTGCCAGCAACCCCCCTGTGGGGAATGAGCAGTTCTTC.

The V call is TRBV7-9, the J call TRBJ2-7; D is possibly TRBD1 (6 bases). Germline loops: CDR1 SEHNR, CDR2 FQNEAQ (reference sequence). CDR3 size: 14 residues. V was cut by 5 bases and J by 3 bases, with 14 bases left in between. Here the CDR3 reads CASSVQGTDYEQYF. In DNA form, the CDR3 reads TGTGCCAGCAGCGTGCAGGGGACCGACTACGAGCAGTACTTC.

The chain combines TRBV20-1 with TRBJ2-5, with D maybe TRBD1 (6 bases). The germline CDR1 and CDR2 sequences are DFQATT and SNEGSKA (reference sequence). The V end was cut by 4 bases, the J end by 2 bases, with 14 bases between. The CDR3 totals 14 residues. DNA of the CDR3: TGCAGTGCTATCGGGACAACATCACAAGAGACCCAGTACTTC. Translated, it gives CSAIGTTSQETQYF.

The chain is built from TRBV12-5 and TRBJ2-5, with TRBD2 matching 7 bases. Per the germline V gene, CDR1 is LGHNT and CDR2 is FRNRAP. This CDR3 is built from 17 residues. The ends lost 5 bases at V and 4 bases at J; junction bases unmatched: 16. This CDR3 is CASGLRREGRDLETQYF. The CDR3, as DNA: TGTGCTAGTGGTCTTAGGAGGGAGGGCCGAGACTTAGAGACCCAGTACTTC.

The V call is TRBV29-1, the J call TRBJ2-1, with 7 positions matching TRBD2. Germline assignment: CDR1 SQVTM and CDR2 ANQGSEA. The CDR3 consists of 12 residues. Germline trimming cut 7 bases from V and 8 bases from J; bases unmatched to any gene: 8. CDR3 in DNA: TGCAGCGCTCCGACTAGCATCTATGAGCAGTTCTTC. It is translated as CSAPTSIYEQFF.

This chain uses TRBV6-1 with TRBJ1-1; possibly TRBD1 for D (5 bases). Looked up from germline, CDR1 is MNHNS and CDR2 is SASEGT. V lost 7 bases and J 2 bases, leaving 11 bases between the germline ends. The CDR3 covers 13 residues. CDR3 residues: CASKPGVNTEAFF. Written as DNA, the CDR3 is TGTGCCAGCAAGCCGGGGGTAAACACTGAAGCTTTCTTT.

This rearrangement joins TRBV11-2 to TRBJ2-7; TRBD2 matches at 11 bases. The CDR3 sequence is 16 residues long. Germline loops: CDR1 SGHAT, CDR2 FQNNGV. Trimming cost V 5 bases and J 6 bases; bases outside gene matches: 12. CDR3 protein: CASSRLSGGAYSEQYF. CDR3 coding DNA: TGTGCCAGCAGCCGTCTTAGCGGGGGGGCCTACTCCGAGCAGTACTTC.

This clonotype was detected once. The chain's CDR3 is CASGDRGNTEAFF. CDR3 nucleotide sequence: TGCGCCAGCGGCGACAGGGGGAACACTGAAGCTTTCTTT. The chain recombines TRBV5-1 with TRBJ1-1; 8 nucleotides agree with TRBD1. J was trimmed by 1 base and V by 7 bases; bases with no gene match: 3. The CDR3 extends over 13 amino acids. Per germline, CDR1 SGHRS and CDR2 YFSETQ. Filled out from reference TRBV5-1 and TRBJ1-1, the complete variable domain reads KAGVTQTPRYLIKTRGQQVTLSCSPISGHRSVSWYQQTPGQGLQFLFEYFSETQRNKGNFPGRFSGRQFSNSRSEMNVSTLELGDSALYLCASGDRGNTEAFFGQGTRLTVV.

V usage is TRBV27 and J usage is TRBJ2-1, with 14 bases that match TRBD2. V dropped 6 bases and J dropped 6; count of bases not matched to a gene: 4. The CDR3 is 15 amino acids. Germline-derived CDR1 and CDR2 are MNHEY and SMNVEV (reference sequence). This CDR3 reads CASRTSGRGFNEQFF. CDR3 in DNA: TGTGCCAGCAGGACTAGCGGGAGGGGCTTCAATGAGCAGTTCTTC.

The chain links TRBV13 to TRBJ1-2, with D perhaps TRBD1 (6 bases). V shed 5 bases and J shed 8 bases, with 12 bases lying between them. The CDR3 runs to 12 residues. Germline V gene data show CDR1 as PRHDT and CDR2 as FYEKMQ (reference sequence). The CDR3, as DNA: TGTGCCAGCAGCAAAGGGGGGGTCGGCTACACCTTC. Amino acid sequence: CASSKGGVGYTF.

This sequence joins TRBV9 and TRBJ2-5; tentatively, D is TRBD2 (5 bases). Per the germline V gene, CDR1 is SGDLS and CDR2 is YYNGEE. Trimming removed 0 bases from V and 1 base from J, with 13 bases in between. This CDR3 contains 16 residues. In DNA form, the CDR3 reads TGTGCCAGCAGCGTAGGTAGAGCTAGCAGCCAAGAGACCCAGTACTTC. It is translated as CASSVGRASSQETQYF.

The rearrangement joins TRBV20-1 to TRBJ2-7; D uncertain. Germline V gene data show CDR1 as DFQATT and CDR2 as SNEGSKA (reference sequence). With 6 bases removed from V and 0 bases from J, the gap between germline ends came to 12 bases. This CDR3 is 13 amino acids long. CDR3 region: CSAEIQSSYEQYF. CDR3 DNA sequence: TGCAGTGCCGAAATACAAAGCTCCTACGAGCAGTACTTC.

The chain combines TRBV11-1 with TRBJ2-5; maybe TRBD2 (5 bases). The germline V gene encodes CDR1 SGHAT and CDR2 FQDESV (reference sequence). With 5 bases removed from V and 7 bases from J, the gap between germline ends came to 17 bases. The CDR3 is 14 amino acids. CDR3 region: CASSAGPTEGTQYF. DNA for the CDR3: TGTGCCAGCAGCGCAGGCCCGACCGAGGGGACCCAGTACTTC.

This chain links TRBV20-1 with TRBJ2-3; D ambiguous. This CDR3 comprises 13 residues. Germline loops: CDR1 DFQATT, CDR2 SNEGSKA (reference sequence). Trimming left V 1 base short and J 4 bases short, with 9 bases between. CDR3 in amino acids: CSARGLESDTQYF. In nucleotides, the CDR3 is TGCAGTGCTAGAGGATTAGAGTCAGATACGCAGTATTTT.

Written as DNA, the CDR3 is TGTGCCAGCACCCGGACGGCGGGGGCGGAGTACGAGCAGTACTTC. It is translated as CASTRTAGAEYEQYF. This chain connects TRBV28 to TRBJ2-5; D perhaps matches TRBD2 (7 bases). The DNA end is a closer match to TRBJ2-7, so the J assignment may be wrong. The CDR3 is 15 residues long. The germline V gene has CDR1 MDHEN and CDR2 SYDVKM.

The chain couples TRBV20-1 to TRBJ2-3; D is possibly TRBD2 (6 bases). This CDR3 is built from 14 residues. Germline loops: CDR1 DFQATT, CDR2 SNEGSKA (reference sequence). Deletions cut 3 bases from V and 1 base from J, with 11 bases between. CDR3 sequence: CSASPQRGTDTQYF. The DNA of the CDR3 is TGCAGTGCTAGCCCCCAGCGGGGCACAGATACGCAGTATTTT.

The CDR3 bases are TGTGCCAGCAGCCACCAGACCGGAGGGACCAAAAACATTCAGTACTTC. This gives the protein CASSHQTGGTKNIQYF. The J gene is TRBJ2-4, the V gene TRBV4-2; a possible D gene is TRBD2 (6 bases). Germline CDR1 reads LGHNA; CDR2 reads YNFKEQ. The CDR3 loop spans 16 amino acids. The V and J ends lost 3 bases and 2 bases respectively, with 14 bases between them.

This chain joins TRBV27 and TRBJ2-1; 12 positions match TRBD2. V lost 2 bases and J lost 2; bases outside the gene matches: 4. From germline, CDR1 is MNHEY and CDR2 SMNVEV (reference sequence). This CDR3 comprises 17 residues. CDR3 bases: TGTGCCAGCAGTTTACGTGGGACTAGCGGGCCCTACAATGAGCAGTTCTTC. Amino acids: CASSLRGTSGPYNEQFF.

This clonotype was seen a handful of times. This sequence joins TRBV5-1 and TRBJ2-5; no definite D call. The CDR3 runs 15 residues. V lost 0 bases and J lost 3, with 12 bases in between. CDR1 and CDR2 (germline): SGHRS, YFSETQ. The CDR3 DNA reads TGCGCCAGCAGCTTGGGTCCGACAACGAAAGAGACCCAGTACTTC. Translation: CASSLGPTTKETQYF.

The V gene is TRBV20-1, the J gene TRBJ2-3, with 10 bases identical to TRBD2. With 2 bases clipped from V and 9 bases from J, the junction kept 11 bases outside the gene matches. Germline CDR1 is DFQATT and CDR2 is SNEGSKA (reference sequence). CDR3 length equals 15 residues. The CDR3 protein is CSARRSSGGYETQYF. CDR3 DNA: TGCAGTGCTAGACGGTCTAGCGGGGGATACGAGACGCAGTATTTT.

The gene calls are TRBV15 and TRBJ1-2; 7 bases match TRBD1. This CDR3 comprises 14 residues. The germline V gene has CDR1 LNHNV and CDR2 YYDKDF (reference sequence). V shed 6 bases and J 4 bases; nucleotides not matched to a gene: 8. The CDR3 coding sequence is TGTGCCACCAGTCCCGGGGGACAGCTCTATGGCTACACCTTC. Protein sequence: CATSPGGQLYGYTF.

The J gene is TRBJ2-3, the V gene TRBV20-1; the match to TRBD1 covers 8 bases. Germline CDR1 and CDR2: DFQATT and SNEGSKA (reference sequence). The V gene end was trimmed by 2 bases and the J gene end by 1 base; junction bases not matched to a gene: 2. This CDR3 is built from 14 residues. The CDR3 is CSARPGQGTDTQYF. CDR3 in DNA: TGCAGTGCTAGACCGGGACAGGGCACAGATACGCAGTATTTT.

The CDR3 nucleotides read TGCGCCAGCAGCCCGGGGGGGGGACAGGTATCCTACAATGAGCAGTTCTTC. This sequence encodes CASSPGGGQVSYNEQFF. V gene TRBV5-1 combines with J gene TRBJ2-1, with D perhaps being TRBD1 or TRBD2 (8 bases each). V was trimmed by 4 bases and J by 1 base, leaving 18 bases between them. This CDR3 has 17 amino acids. CDR1 and CDR2 from the germline V gene are SGHRS and YFSETQ.